A single sample is the source of the 12 T cell receptor beta chains below, sequenced in a study of T cell responses to AZD1222 COVID-19 vaccine. This table comes from immunoSEQ multiplex PCR, and its TCRdb copy is limited to in-frame clones, with some not included. Of more than 95,000 clones listed, around 87% are singletons. The sequencing here drew on peripheral blood, taken on day 0 of AZD1222 vaccination. The source of these receptors is an adult in good health.

The chain carries TRBV12-3 or TRBV12-4 and TRBJ1-3; D gene uncertain. V was trimmed by 3 bases and J by 4 bases, leaving 1 base between them. CDR3 length: 11 residues. For the CDR3, the DNA is TGTGCCAGCAGTTTGGGAAACACCATATATTTT. Protein sequence: CASSLGNTIYF.

J is TRBJ1-3 and V is TRBV4-1; D not certain. This CDR3 has 15 residues. V was trimmed by 4 bases and J by 1 base, leaving 11 bases between them. Per germline, CDR1 MGHRA and CDR2 YSYEKL. The CDR3 region is CASSLGPRSGNTIYF. The CDR3 DNA follows: TGCGCCAGCAGCCTTGGGCCTCGGTCTGGAAACACCATATATTTT.

The chain couples TRBV5-6 to TRBJ2-7, with D possibly TRBD2 on 5 matching bases. Germline CDR1 is SGHDT and CDR2 is YYEEEE. The CDR3 spans 16 residues. Trimming shortened V by 4 bases and J by 2 bases, and 19 bases separated the two germline ends. The CDR3, as DNA: TGTGCCAGCAGCCTGACTGGTGCGGGCGGCACCTACGAGCAGTACTTC. Its protein product is CASSLTGAGGTYEQYF.

This sequence joins TRBV5-8 and TRBJ2-7, with D perhaps TRBD1 (6 bases). V lost 0 bases, J lost 5 bases, and 9 bases lay in between. Germline V gene sequence: CDR1 SGHTS, CDR2 YDEGEE. The CDR3 sequence is 13 residues long. As DNA, the CDR3 is TGTGCCAGCAGCTTGGAGGCAGGGGACGAGCAGTACTTC. Translated: CASSLEAGDEQYF.

V is TRBV20-1 and J is TRBJ1-6; no clear D gene. The CDR3 contains 14 residues. Germline CDR1 and CDR2: DFQATT and SNEGSKA (reference sequence). Trimming left V 4 bases short and J 10 bases short, with 17 bases between. CDR3 coding DNA: TGCAGTGCTACTGAAGACCCTAAAGCGTCACCCCTCCACTTT. Its protein product is CSATEDPKASPLHF.

The V gene is TRBV2, the J gene TRBJ2-6, with unresolved D. The CDR3 extends over 17 amino acids. The ends were cut back, 6 bases at V and 4 bases at J, with 19 bases in the middle. CDR1 is SNHLY and CDR2 is FYNNEI in the germline V gene. CDR3 amino acids: CASSGYSAPPGANVLTF. The CDR3 DNA reads TGTGCCAGCAGCGGTTACAGCGCACCCCCCGGGGCCAACGTCCTGACTTTC.

This clone was recorded only once. The chain links TRBV27 to TRBJ1-2; D call uncertain. The germline V and J ends were trimmed by 4 bases and 3 bases, with 12 bases remaining between them. CDR3 length: 14 amino acids. Germline CDR1 reads MNHEY; CDR2 reads SMNVEV (reference sequence). The CDR3 here is CASSYNSDHYGYTF. The CDR3 DNA reads TGTGCCAGCAGTTATAACAGCGATCACTATGGCTACACCTTC.

This sequence joins TRBV3-1 (or the pseudogene TRBV3-2) and TRBJ1-4, with no clear D. Between the trimmed V and J ends, which lost 2 bases and 6 bases, there was a span of 1 base. The CDR3 length is 11 residues. Germline loops: CDR1 LGHDT, CDR2 YNNKEL (reference sequence). CDR3 sequence reads: CASSQYEKLFF. CDR3 bases: TGTGCCAGCAGCCAATATGAAAAACTGTTTTTT.

V and J are TRBV7-2 and TRBJ2-7, with D possibly matching TRBD2 (5 bases). This CDR3 is 14 amino acids long. V lost 2 bases to trimming and J lost 7 bases, with 15 bases between them. Germline assignment: CDR1 SGHTA and CDR2 FQGNSA. DNA for the CDR3: TGTGCCAGCAGCTTAAGCCAGGTCGAGGGTGAGCAGTACTTC. It encodes CASSLSQVEGEQYF.

Remarks on this clone: Its ends do not fully match the called genes, so a read error is possible. The chain recombines TRBV27 with TRBJ2-5; 15 bases align to TRBD2. The CDR3 runs to 13 residues. Germline V gives CDR1 MNHEY, CDR2 SMNVEV (reference sequence). In DNA form, the CDR3 reads TGTGCCAGCAGAGGACTAGCGGGGGGGAGAATCGACTTC. Its translation is CASRGLAGGRIDF.

This sequence joins TRBV15 and TRBJ1-6; D not resolved. Trimming took off 0 bases at V and 5 bases at J, with 14 bases between the two ends. CDR1 is LNHNV, CDR2 YYDKDF, per germline (reference sequence). The CDR3 consists of 17 residues. This chain's CDR3 is CATSRDIGRGNNSPLHF. The CDR3 DNA is TGTGCCACCAGCAGAGATATAGGCCGTGGAAATAATTCACCCCTCCACTTT.

V is TRBV9 and J is TRBJ2-2; 8 nucleotides align to TRBD2. This CDR3 has 15 amino acids. Germline V gene data show CDR1 as SGDLS and CDR2 as YYNGEE. J was trimmed by 5 bases and V by 2 bases; bases with no gene match: 5. The CDR3 loop is CASSVSGSETGELFF. The CDR3 nucleotides are TGTGCCAGCAGCGTCAGCGGGAGTGAGACCGGGGAGCTGTTTTTT.